Listed below are T cell receptor beta chains from one sample, sequenced in a study of blood T cell repertoires in COVID-19. Here immunoSEQ multiplex PCR was the method, and the copy in TCRdb shows in-frame clones only, minus some. Of approximately 460,000 clones in the sample, roughly 89% were seen once. The sample taken for sequencing was peripheral blood. These receptor sequences come from a young man with COVID-19, enrolled during active disease. Each CDR3 is given with its conserved first and last residue. The D gene is left open where the match is weak.

CDR3 length,D gene,V gene,J gene,CDR3 protein,CDR3 DNA
16,NA,TRBV2,TRBJ1-2,CASTPGHSHSNYGYTF,TGTGCCAGCACCCCAGGTCACTCTCACTCAAACTATGGCTACACCTTC
15,NA,TRBV10-3,TRBJ2-1,CAISEPGQGADEQFF,TGTGCCATCAGTGAGCCCGGACAAGGGGCGGATGAGCAGTTCTTC
15,TRBD1,TRBV9,TRBJ1-1,CASSKRQGEETEAFF,TGTGCCAGCAGCAAACGACAGGGGGAGGAGACTGAAGCTTTCTTT
14,NA,TRBV15,TRBJ1-4,CATSRARAMEKLFF,TGTGCCACCAGCAGAGCCAGGGCCATGGAAAAACTGTTTTTT
16,NA,TRBV7-9,TRBJ1-1,CASSLLKGITGTEAFF,TGTGCCAGCAGCTTACTAAAAGGGATAACGGGAACTGAAGCTTTCTTT
13,NA,TRBV2,TRBJ2-3,CASSMGRGDTQYF,TGTGCCAGCAGTATGGGGAGAGGAGATACGCAGTATTTT
14,NA,TRBV19,TRBJ2-3,CASSIETGPHTQYF,TGTGCCAGTAGTATAGAGACAGGTCCTCATACGCAGTATTTT
16,TRBD1,TRBV19,TRBJ2-2,CASQYYLTGATGELFF,TGTGCCAGCCAATATTATTTGACAGGGGCCACCGGGGAGCTGTTTTTT
17,TRBD2,TRBV10-2,TRBJ2-1,CASSPTSGGISYNEQFF,TGCGCCAGCAGCCCCACTAGCGGGGGGATCTCCTACAATGAGCAGTTCTTC
15,TRBD2,TRBV7-8,TRBJ2-5,CASSLSTLAGETQYF,TGTGCCAGCAGCTTATCGACACTAGCGGGTGAGACCCAGTACTTC
16,TRBD2,TRBV14,TRBJ2-1,CASTPPKREGPKEQFF,TGTGCCAGCACCCCCCCGAAGCGGGAAGGCCCCAAGGAGCAGTTCTTC
14,NA,TRBV10-2,TRBJ2-1,CASSPAGTYNEQFF,TGCGCCAGCAGTCCGGCGGGGACTTACAATGAGCAGTTCTTC
13,NA,TRBV5-8,TRBJ1-1,CASSLLSGTEAFF,TGTGCCAGCAGCTTGTTGAGTGGCACTGAAGCTTTCTTT
15,NA,TRBV2,TRBJ2-3,CASSGQGQSTDTQYF,TGTGCCAGCAGTGGGCAGGGACAAAGCACAGATACGCAGTATTTT
13,NA,TRBV7-6,TRBJ1-2,CASSLERGSGYTF,TGTGCCAGCAGCTTAGAAAGGGGGAGTGGCTACACCTTC
12,NA,TRBV19,TRBJ2-1,CASITPYNEQFF,TGTGCCAGTATTACACCATACAATGAGCAGTTCTTC